The T cell receptor (beta chain) described here comes from a study of T cells after yellow fever vaccination. TCRdb analysed the 5' RACE reads with MiXCR anew, one entry per CDR3 protein. The data show some 350,000 distinct CDR3 sequences, roughly 4% seen once. V shed 8 bases and J shed 8 bases, with 6 bases lying between them. The CDR3 is 10 residues long. V and J are TRBV12-3 or TRBV12-4 and TRBJ2-2; no clear D. The TCR originated in a man younger than 30 who received the YFV17D yellow fever vaccine. Source: PBMCs, taken 5 days after the yellow fever booster vaccination. The CDR3 coding sequence is TGTGCCAGCGGTCAGGGGGAGCTGTTTTTT. Residues: CASGQGELFF.